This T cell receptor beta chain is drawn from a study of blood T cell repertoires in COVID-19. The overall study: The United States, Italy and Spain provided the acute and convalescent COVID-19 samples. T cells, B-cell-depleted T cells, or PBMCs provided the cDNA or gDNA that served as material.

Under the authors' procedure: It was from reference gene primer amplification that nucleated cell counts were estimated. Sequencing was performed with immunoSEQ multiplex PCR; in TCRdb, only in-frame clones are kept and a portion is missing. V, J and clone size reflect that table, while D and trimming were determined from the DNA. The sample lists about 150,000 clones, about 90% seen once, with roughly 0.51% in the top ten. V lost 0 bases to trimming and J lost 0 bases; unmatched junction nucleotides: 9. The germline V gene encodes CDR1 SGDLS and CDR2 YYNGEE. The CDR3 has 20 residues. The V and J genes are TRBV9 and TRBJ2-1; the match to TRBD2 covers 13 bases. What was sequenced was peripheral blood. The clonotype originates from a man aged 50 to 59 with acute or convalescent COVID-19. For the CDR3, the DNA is TGTGCCAGCAGCGTAGGTGCGGTACTAGCGGGAGGGAGCTCCTACAATGAGCAGTTCTTC. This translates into CASSVGAVLAGGSSYNEQFF.